One sample yielded the 32 T cell receptor beta chains listed below, sequenced in a study of blood T cell repertoires in COVID-19. The data were produced by immunoSEQ multiplex PCR, yet TCRdb's version contains in-frame clones alone and is incomplete. This sample carries 150,000 to 200,000 clones, 70% to 90% of them seen once, and the ten largest clones take 2% to 3%. Sequencing used peripheral blood. The receptors here all came from a woman of 80 years or more with COVID-19, enrolled during active disease.

This sequence joins TRBV6-5 and TRBJ2-1, with 12 bases identical to TRBD2. CDR3 length equals 14 residues. CDR1 is MNHEY, CDR2 SVGAGI, per germline. The V gene end was trimmed by 5 bases and the J gene end by 6 bases; junction bases not matched to a gene: 2. The CDR3 here is CASSRLAGANEQFF. The CDR3 bases are TGTGCCAGCAGTAGACTAGCGGGGGCCAATGAGCAGTTCTTC.

The count of this clone is one. This chain joins TRBV28 and TRBJ2-2; D is perhaps TRBD1 (6 bases). The germline V gene has CDR1 MDHEN and CDR2 SYDVKM. V gave up 5 bases and J gave up 4 bases, with 20 bases separating them. CDR3 length equals 17 residues. The CDR3 sequence: CASSTPRGGFRTGELFF. The CDR3 nucleotides are TGTGCCAGCAGTACACCCCGAGGGGGATTCCGCACCGGGGAGCTGTTTTTT.

This clone was recorded once. The rearrangement links TRBV7-9 to TRBJ1-4; TRBD1 agrees at 10 bases. V was clipped by 5 bases and J by 5 bases; unmatched bases: 2. Germline CDR1 and CDR2: SEHNR and FQNEAQ (reference sequence). This CDR3 has 14 residues. DNA of the CDR3: TGTGCCAGCAGCGTGGGACAGGGGAATGAAAAACTGTTTTTT. Protein: CASSVGQGNEKLFF.

The chain carries TRBV7-9 and TRBJ2-2, with D perhaps matching TRBD1 (6 bases). There are 14 residues in the CDR3. CDR1 and CDR2 from the germline V gene are SEHNR and FQNEAQ (reference sequence). Trimming pared 5 bases from V and 8 bases from J, leaving 15 bases between. The DNA for the CDR3 is TGTGCCAGCAGCCTTGGACAGTCTTGGGGGGAGCTGTTTTTT. It codes for CASSLGQSWGELFF.

The chain combines TRBV5-1 with TRBJ2-3; weak D call: TRBD2 (6 bases). The CDR3 spans 14 residues. With 1 base removed from V and 3 bases from J, the gap between germline ends came to 9 bases. CDR1 and CDR2 from the germline V gene are SGHRS and YFSETQ. The CDR3 DNA sequence: TGCGCCAGCAGCTTGTCGCGGGATACAGATACGCAGTATTTT. It specifies CASSLSRDTDTQYF.

In this sample, this clone turned up once. This chain connects TRBV7-9 to TRBJ2-3, with TRBD1 as a possible D gene (6 bases). Germline CDR1 SEHNR, CDR2 FQNEAQ (reference sequence). This CDR3 spans 15 amino acids. Trimming stripped 2 bases from V and 0 bases from J, with 9 bases between. The CDR3 coding sequence is TGTGCCAGCAGCTTACAGGGGAGTAGCACAGATACGCAGTATTTT. The encoded protein is CASSLQGSSTDTQYF. Based on the CDR3 plus reference TRBV7-9 and TRBJ2-3, the full variable domain is DTGVSQNPRHKITKRGQNVTFRCDPISEHNRLYWYRQTLGQGPEFLTYFQNEAQLEKSRLLSDRFSAERPKGSFSTLEIQRTEQGDSAMYLCASSLQGSSTDTQYFGPGTRLTVL.

The chain couples TRBV28 to TRBJ1-2; no firm D call. V was trimmed by 4 bases and J by 4 bases, leaving 19 bases between them. This CDR3 comprises 16 residues. The germline V gene has CDR1 MDHEN and CDR2 SYDVKM. CDR3 sequence reads: CASSSRSFPVGYGYTF. The CDR3 DNA sequence: TGTGCCAGCAGTTCCCGAAGTTTTCCCGTCGGCTATGGCTACACCTTC.

The J gene is TRBJ1-2, the V gene TRBV29-1; the D gene is possibly TRBD1 (5 bases). The CDR3 runs to 13 residues. Trimming took 4 bases from V and 1 from J, leaving 10 bases between them. Looked up from germline, CDR1 is SQVTM and CDR2 is ANQGSEA. Here the CDR3 DNA reads TGCAGCGTTGTCTCGACAGTTAACTATGGCTACACCTTC. It specifies CSVVSTVNYGYTF.

This chain joins TRBV5-4 and TRBJ1-2; TRBD1 might be the D (5 bases). V was cut by 4 bases and J by 3 bases, with 19 bases left in between. The germline V gene has CDR1 SGHNT and CDR2 YYREEE (reference sequence). The length of the CDR3 is 16 residues. CDR3 amino acids: CASSPRGGEIDYGYTF. CDR3 nucleotide sequence: TGTGCCAGCAGCCCCCGGGGAGGGGAGATTGACTATGGCTACACCTTC.

The chain uses TRBV7-9 and TRBJ2-7; 8 bases are a match to TRBD1. The V and J ends lost 5 bases and 1 base, in that order; junction bases with no gene match: 7. The germline CDR1 and CDR2 sequences are SEHNR and FQNEAQ (reference sequence). This CDR3 spans 15 amino acids. The CDR3 nucleotides are TGTGCCAGCAGCGACAAGACAGGGGTTTCCTACGAGCAGTACTTC. The encoded protein is CASSDKTGVSYEQYF.

The CDR3 is CASREVRAAEAFF. In DNA, the CDR3 is TGTGCCAGCAGGGAGGTAAGGGCTGCTGAAGCTTTCTTT. The rearrangement joins TRBV6-5 to TRBJ1-1, with D hard to call. V shed 6 bases and J shed 6 bases, with 14 bases lying between them. In germline, CDR1 is MNHEY, CDR2 SVGAGI. This CDR3 spans 13 amino acids.

This sequence joins TRBV2 and TRBJ2-5; D is undetermined. Germline values: CDR1 SNHLY, CDR2 FYNNEI. The CDR3 sequence is 12 residues long. Trimming removed 8 bases from V and 2 bases from J, with 9 bases in between. The CDR3 nucleotides read TGTGCCAGCTGGAGAGAACAAGAGACCCAGTACTTC. It codes for CASWREQETQYF.

The sample holds one count of this clone. This sequence joins TRBV5-1 and TRBJ1-2, with D perhaps TRBD1 (5 bases). The germline CDR1 and CDR2 sequences are SGHRS and YFSETQ. The germline V and J ends were trimmed by 8 bases and 10 bases, with 21 bases remaining between them. CDR3 length: 13 amino acids. CDR3 DNA sequence: TGCGCCAGTGCTTTGGGGGGACCTATGGACTACACCTTC. This sequence encodes CASALGGPMDYTF.

The chain has TRBV12-3 or TRBV12-4 and TRBJ1-2; D remains unclear. The V end lost 3 bases, the J end lost 3 bases, and 8 bases lay between the germline ends. The CDR3 runs to 13 residues. CDR3 sequence: CASSLRAHYGYTF. The DNA of the CDR3 is TGTGCCAGCAGTTTGAGGGCCCACTATGGCTACACCTTC.

In this sample, this clone turned up once. The V and J genes are TRBV27 and TRBJ1-1; D remains ambiguous. CDR3 length: 13 residues. The V gene lost 0 bases and the J gene lost 8 bases, with 10 bases spanning the gap. Germline V gene data show CDR1 as MNHEY and CDR2 as SMNVEV (reference sequence). The chain's CDR3 is CASSLSTPREAFF. The CDR3 DNA is TGTGCCAGCAGTTTATCCACCCCTAGGGAAGCTTTCTTT.

The genes are TRBV27 and TRBJ2-1; TRBD1 might be the D (6 bases). This CDR3 region has 13 residues. In germline, CDR1 is MNHEY, CDR2 SMNVEV (reference sequence). Trimming pared 6 bases from V and 7 bases from J, leaving 13 bases between. DNA of the CDR3: TGTGCCAGCAGACTCCAGGGGCCTAATGAGCAGTTCTTC. It codes for CASRLQGPNEQFF.

The CDR3 coding sequence is TGTGCCAGCAGCTTAGTGGGGGGGGCCGAGAGCTATGAGCAGTTCTTC. Protein sequence: CASSLVGGAESYEQFF. The chain carries TRBV7-7 and TRBJ2-1, with a weak D call TRBD2 (7 bases). The V end lost 1 base, the J end lost 8 bases, and 18 bases lay between the germline ends. Germline loops: CDR1 SSHAT, CDR2 FNYEAQ (reference sequence). The CDR3 length is 16 residues.

The chain couples TRBV4-1 to TRBJ2-7; TRBD1 matches at 8 bases. Germline V gene data show CDR1 as MGHRA and CDR2 as YSYEKL. This CDR3 is 14 amino acids long. J lost 5 bases, V lost 1 base, and 4 bases had no gene match. CDR3 bases: TGCGCCAGCAGCCAAGGGCAGGGGGCGAACGAGCAGTACTTC. Its protein product is CASSQGQGANEQYF.

The chain links TRBV4-3 to TRBJ1-4, with D uncertain. This CDR3 is built from 16 residues. V lost 0 bases and J lost 8, with 16 bases in between. Germline-derived CDR1 and CDR2 are LGHNA and YSLEER. CDR3 nucleotides: TGCGCCAGCAGCCAAGAGAGGGCCCCCTATTGGGAAAAACTGTTTTTT. As protein: CASSQERAPYWEKLFF.

This clone is a singleton in its sample. V gene TRBV7-8 combines with J gene TRBJ2-2; D is perhaps TRBD1 (6 bases). Deletions cut 1 base from V and 7 bases from J, with 13 bases between. Germline CDR1 reads SGHVS; CDR2 reads FQNEAQ. The CDR3 totals 15 residues. CDR3 in DNA: TGTGCCAGCAGCTTAGGCAGGGGATTCAGCGGGGAGCTGTTTTTT. Residues: CASSLGRGFSGELFF.

This clone was seen once. The rearrangement links TRBV7-2 to TRBJ2-1; 7 bases agree with TRBD1. CDR3 length equals 19 residues. Unmatched junction bases numbered 20, after V lost 5 bases and J lost 4 bases. Germline lookup yields CDR1 SGHTA and CDR2 FQGNSA. CDR3 bases: TGTGCCAGCAGCCTTGCTAGGGGACAGCGCATAGGGGGATACAATGAGCAGTTCTTC. Encoded protein: CASSLARGQRIGGYNEQFF.

This clone was counted between two and nine times. This chain connects TRBV4-2 to TRBJ2-1; 9 positions agree with TRBD2. The germline V gene encodes CDR1 LGHNA and CDR2 YNFKEQ. V trimming: 0 bases; J trimming: 7 bases; junction bases outside the gene matches: 4. This CDR3 region has 15 residues. The CDR3 DNA follows: TGTGCCAGCAGCCAAGAGGCGGGAGGGCCGAATGAGCAGTTCTTC. Translating it yields CASSQEAGGPNEQFF.

This clone was seen a single time. Here the CDR3 reads CASSPPGKGNTEAFF. The CDR3 region has the DNA TGTGCCAGTAGTCCTCCAGGGAAAGGGAACACTGAAGCTTTCTTT. This chain connects TRBV19 to TRBJ1-1; possible D gene TRBD1, 5 bases. CDR3 length equals 15 residues. Germline assignment: CDR1 LNHDA and CDR2 SQIVND (reference sequence). V was pared by 5 bases and J by 1 base, with 14 bases between.

This rearrangement joins TRBV7-8 to TRBJ2-7, with 10 bases identical to TRBD2. Germline lookup yields CDR1 SGHVS and CDR2 FQNEAQ. With 1 base clipped from V and 6 bases from J, the junction kept 6 bases outside the gene matches. The CDR3 is 15 residues long. The chain's CDR3 is CASSLGGAGGSEQYF. CDR3 DNA sequence: TGTGCCAGCAGCTTAGGAGGAGCGGGAGGGTCCGAGCAGTACTTC.

The chain has TRBV9 and TRBJ1-3, with D perhaps TRBD1 (5 bases). V lost 0 bases to trimming and J lost 2 bases, with 9 bases between them. Germline V CDR1 and CDR2: SGDLS, YYNGEE. This CDR3 has 15 amino acids. The CDR3 nucleotides read TGTGCCAGCAGCGTAGCTACGACAGCTGGAAACACCATATATTTT. Translating it yields CASSVATTAGNTIYF.

The CDR3 region has the DNA TGTGCCAGCAGCGCCCAGGGAGGAGAGACCCAGTACTTC. The encoded protein is CASSAQGGETQYF. V is TRBV9 and J is TRBJ2-5, with TRBD2 as a possible D gene (6 bases). The germline V gene encodes CDR1 SGDLS and CDR2 YYNGEE. Between the trimmed V and J ends, which lost 3 bases and 4 bases, there was a span of 10 bases. There are 13 residues in the CDR3.

V is TRBV11-3 and J is TRBJ2-1; D call uncertain. This CDR3 region has 12 residues. V was shortened by 5 bases and J by 6 bases, with 8 bases between the two germline ends. Germline values: CDR1 SGHNT, CDR2 YENEEA. DNA for the CDR3: TGTGCCAGCAGCCTCCACTCCAATGAGCAGTTCTTC. It is translated as CASSLHSNEQFF.

This sequence joins TRBV28 and TRBJ1-2; the D is unclear. CDR3 length: 11 amino acids. Germline loops: CDR1 MDHEN, CDR2 SYDVKM. V was trimmed by 4 bases and J by 6 bases, leaving 6 bases between them. The CDR3 DNA reads as TGTGCCAGCAGTTGGCAGAATGGCTACACCTTC. This sequence encodes CASSWQNGYTF.

The rearrangement joins TRBV6-5 to TRBJ1-1; D gene unclear. Deletions cut 2 bases from V and 8 bases from J, with 9 bases between. CDR1 and CDR2 from the germline V gene are MNHEY and SVGAGI. The CDR3 length is 12 residues. The CDR3, as DNA: TGTGCCAGCAGTTACCCGATACAGGAAGCTTTCTTT. Translating it yields CASSYPIQEAFF.

The genes are TRBV3-1 (or the pseudogene TRBV3-2) and TRBJ2-1; 7 nucleotides match TRBD2. This CDR3 has 14 residues. Germline V gene sequence: CDR1 LGHDT, CDR2 YNNKEL (reference sequence). V trimming: 1 base; J trimming: 8 bases; junction bases outside the gene matches: 5. CDR3 nucleotides: TGTGCCAGCAGCCAAGCGGGACTATCCTATGAGCAGTTCTTC. This translates into CASSQAGLSYEQFF.

This chain links TRBV3-1 (or the pseudogene TRBV3-2) with TRBJ2-1; 8 nucleotides line up with TRBD2. This CDR3 is 16 amino acids long. Germline CDR1 is LGHDT and CDR2 is YNNKEL (reference sequence). Germline trimming cut 5 bases from V and 4 bases from J; bases unmatched to any gene: 10. The CDR3 reads CASSSFTGGGYNEQFF. The DNA of the CDR3 is TGTGCCAGCAGCTCCTTTACGGGAGGGGGGTACAATGAGCAGTTCTTC.

V gene TRBV12-3 or TRBV12-4 combines with J gene TRBJ1-2; D unclear. Trimming stripped 1 base from V and 6 bases from J, with 9 bases between. CDR3 length: 13 residues. In DNA, the CDR3 is TGTGCCAGCAGTTTAGTTTACGGGGATGGCTACACCTTC. Amino acids: CASSLVYGDGYTF.